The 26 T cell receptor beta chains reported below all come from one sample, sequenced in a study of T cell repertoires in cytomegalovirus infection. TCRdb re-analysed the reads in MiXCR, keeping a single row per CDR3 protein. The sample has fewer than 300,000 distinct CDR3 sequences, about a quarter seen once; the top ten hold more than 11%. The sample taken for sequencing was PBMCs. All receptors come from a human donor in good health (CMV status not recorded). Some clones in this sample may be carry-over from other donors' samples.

This CDR3 reads CSAGRGDNQPQHF. The CDR3 DNA is TGCAGTGCGGGCAGGGGGGACAATCAGCCCCAGCATTTT. The V and J genes are TRBV20-1 and TRBJ1-5, with 7 positions matching TRBD1. Germline CDR1 DFQATT, CDR2 SNEGSKA (reference sequence). J lost 3 bases, V lost 6 bases, and 5 bases had no gene match. The CDR3 loop spans 13 amino acids.

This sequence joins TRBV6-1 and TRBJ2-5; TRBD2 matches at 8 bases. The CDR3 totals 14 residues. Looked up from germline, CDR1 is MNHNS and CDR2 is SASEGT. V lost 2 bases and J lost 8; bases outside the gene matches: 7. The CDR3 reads CASSEREGRPTQYF. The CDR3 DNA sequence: TGTGCCAGCAGTGAACGGGAGGGCCGGCCAACCCAGTACTTC.

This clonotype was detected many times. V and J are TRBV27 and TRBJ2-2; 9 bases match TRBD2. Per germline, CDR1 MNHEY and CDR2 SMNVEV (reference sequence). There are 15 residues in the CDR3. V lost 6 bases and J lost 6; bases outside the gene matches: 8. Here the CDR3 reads CASSSIAGAPGELFF. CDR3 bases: TGTGCCAGCAGCTCGATAGCGGGAGCCCCCGGGGAGCTGTTTTTT.

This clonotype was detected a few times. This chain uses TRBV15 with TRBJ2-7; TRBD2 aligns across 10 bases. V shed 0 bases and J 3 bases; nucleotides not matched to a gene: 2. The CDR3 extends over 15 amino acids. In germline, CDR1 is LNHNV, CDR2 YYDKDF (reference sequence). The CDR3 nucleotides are TGTGCCACCAGCAGAGAACTAGCGGGATTCTACGAGCAGTACTTC. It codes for CATSRELAGFYEQYF.

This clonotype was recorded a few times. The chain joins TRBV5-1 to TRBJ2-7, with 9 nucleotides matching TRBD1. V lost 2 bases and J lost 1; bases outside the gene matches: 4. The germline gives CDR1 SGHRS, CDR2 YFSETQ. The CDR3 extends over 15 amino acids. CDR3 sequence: CASSLDRGESYEQYF. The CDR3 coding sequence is TGCGCCAGCAGCTTAGACAGGGGGGAGTCCTACGAGCAGTACTTC.

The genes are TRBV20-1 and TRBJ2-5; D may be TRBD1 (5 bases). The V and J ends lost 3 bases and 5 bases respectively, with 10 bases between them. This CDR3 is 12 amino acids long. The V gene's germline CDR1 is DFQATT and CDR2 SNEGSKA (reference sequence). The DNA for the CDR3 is TGCAGTGCTAGTACTTGGGGCGAGACCCAGTACTTC. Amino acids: CSASTWGETQYF.

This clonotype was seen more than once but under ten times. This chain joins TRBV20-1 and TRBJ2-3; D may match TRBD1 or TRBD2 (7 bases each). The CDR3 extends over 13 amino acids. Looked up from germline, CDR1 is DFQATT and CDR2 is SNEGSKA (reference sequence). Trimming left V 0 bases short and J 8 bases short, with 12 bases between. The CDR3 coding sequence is TGCAGTGCTAGAGATACCAGGGGGGGTACGCAGTATTTT. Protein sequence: CSARDTRGGTQYF.

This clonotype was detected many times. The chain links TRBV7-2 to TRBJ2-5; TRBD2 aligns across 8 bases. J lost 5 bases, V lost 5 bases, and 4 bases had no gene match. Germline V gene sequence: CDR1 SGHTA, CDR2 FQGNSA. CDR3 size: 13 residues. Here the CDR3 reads CASSRRGGETQYF. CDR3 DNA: TGTGCCAGCAGCAGGCGCGGGGGGGAGACCCAGTACTTC.

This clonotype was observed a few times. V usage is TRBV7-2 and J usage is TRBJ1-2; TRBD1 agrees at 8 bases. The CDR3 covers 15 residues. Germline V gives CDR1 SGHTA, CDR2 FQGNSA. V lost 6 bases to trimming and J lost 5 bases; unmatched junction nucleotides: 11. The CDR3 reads CASRLAGGGGYGYTF. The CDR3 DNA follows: TGTGCCAGCAGACTGGCAGGGGGCGGTGGGTATGGCTACACCTTC.

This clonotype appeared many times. This chain's CDR3 is CASSFRGAGGPDTQYF. CDR3 coding DNA: TGTGCCAGCAGCTTCCGGGGAGCGGGGGGGCCAGATACGCAGTATTTT. The chain recombines TRBV7-2 with TRBJ2-3, with 10 bases identical to TRBD2. Germline lookup yields CDR1 SGHTA and CDR2 FQGNSA. V lost 3 bases, J lost 4 bases, and 7 bases stayed unmatched. This CDR3 is 16 amino acids long.

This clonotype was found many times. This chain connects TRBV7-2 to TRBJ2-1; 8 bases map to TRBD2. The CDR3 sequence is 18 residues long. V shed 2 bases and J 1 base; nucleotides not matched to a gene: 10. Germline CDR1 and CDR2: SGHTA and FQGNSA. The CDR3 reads CASSLKMSGSWSYNEQFF. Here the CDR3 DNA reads TGTGCCAGCAGCTTAAAAATGAGCGGGAGTTGGTCCTACAATGAGCAGTTCTTC.

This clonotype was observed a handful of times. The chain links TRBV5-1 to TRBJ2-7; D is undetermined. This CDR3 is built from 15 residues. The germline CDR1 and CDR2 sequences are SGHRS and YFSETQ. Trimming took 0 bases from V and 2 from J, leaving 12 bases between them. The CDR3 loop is CASSLERHLAYEQYF. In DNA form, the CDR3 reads TGCGCCAGCAGCTTGGAACGACACCTCGCCTACGAGCAGTACTTC.

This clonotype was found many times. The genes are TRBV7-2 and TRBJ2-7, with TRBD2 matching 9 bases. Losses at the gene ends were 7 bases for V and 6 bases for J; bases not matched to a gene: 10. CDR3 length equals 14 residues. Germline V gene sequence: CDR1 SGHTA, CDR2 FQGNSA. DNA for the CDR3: TGTGCCAGCACTCTTTTAGCGGGAGTGCGCGAGCAGTACTTC. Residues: CASTLLAGVREQYF.

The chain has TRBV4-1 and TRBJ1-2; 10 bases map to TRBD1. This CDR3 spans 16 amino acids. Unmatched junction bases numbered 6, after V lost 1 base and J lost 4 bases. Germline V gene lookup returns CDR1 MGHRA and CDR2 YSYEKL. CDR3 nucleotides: TGCGCCAGCAGCCAAGGACAGGGGGCGGGCGGCTATGGCTACACCTTC. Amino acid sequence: CASSQGQGAGGYGYTF.

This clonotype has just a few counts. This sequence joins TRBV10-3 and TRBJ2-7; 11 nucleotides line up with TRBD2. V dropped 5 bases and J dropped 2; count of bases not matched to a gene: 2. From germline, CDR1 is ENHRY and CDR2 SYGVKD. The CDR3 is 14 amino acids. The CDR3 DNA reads TGTGCCATCAGTCTAGCGGGGGGCACCTACGAGCAGTACTTC. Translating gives CAISLAGGTYEQYF.

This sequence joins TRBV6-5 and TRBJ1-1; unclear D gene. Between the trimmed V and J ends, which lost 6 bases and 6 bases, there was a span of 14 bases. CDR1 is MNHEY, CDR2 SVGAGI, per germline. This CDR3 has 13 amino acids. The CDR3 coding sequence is TGTGCCAGCAGCCGAGCTTTGGTCGCTGAAGCTTTCTTT. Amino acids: CASSRALVAEAFF.

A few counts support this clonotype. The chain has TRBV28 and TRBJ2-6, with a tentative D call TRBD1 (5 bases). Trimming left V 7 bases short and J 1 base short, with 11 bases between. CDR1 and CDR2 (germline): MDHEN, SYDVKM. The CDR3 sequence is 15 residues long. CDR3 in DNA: TGTGCCAGCAAACCCCCAGGGTCTGGGGCCAACGTCCTGACTTTC. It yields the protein CASKPPGSGANVLTF.

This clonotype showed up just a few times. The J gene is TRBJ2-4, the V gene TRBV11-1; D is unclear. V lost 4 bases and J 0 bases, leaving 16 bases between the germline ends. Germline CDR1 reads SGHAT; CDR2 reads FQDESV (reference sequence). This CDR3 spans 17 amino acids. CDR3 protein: CASSSPASREAKNIQYF. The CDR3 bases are TGTGCCAGCAGCTCCCCAGCTAGTCGAGAAGCCAAAAACATTCAGTACTTC.

Here the CDR3 DNA reads TGTGCCAGTAGTATCGGGGCGCGTGACACCATATATTTT. Translating it yields CASSIGARDTIYF. The rearrangement joins TRBV19 to TRBJ1-3; tentative D call: TRBD1 (5 bases). Trimming removed 3 bases at V and 8 bases at J, with 11 bases between. CDR1 LNHDA and CDR2 SQIVND come from the germline V gene (reference sequence). This CDR3 is built from 13 residues.

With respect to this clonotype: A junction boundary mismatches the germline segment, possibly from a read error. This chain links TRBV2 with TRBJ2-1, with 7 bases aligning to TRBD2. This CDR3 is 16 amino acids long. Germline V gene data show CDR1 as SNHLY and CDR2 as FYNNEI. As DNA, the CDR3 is TGTGCCAGCAGCCAACGGTCTAGCGGACGTTACAATAAGCAGTTCTTC. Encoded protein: CASSQRSSGRYNKQFF.

CDR3: CASSQGQPPRGEKLFF. The CDR3 region has the DNA TGTGCCAGCTCACAGGGACAGCCCCCACGGGGTGAAAAACTGTTTTTT. This chain links TRBV18 with TRBJ1-4; TRBD1 matches 7 bases. Trimming cost V 4 bases and J 7 bases; bases outside gene matches: 12. CDR1 and CDR2 (germline): KGHSH, LQKENI. CDR3 length equals 16 residues. Supplemented by reference TRBV18 and TRBJ1-4, the full variable domain reads NAGVMQNPRHLVRRRGQEARLRCSPMKGHSHVYWYRQLPEEGLKFMVYLQKENIIDESGMPKERFSAEFPKEGPSILRIQQVVRGDSAAYFCASSQGQPPRGEKLFFGSGTQLSVL.

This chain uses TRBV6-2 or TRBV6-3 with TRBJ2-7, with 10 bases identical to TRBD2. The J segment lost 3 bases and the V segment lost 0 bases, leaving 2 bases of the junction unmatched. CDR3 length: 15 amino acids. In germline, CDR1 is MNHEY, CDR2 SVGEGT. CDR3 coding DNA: TGTGCCAGCAGTTACTCGGCTAGCGGGAGCTACGAGCAGTACTTC. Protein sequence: CASSYSASGSYEQYF.

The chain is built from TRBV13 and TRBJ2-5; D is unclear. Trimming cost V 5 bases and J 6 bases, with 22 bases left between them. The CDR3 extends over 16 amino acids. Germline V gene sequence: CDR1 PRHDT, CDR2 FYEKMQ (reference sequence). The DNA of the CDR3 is TGTGCCAGCAGCAGATCCTCCCCTGTCGTCGGAAAGACCCAGTACTTC. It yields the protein CASSRSSPVVGKTQYF.

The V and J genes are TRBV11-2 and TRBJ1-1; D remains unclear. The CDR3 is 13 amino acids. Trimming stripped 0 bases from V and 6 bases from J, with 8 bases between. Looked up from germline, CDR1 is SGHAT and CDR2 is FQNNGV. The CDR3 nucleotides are TGTGCCAGCAGCTTAGATAGGAGGGCTGAAGCTTTCTTT. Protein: CASSLDRRAEAFF.

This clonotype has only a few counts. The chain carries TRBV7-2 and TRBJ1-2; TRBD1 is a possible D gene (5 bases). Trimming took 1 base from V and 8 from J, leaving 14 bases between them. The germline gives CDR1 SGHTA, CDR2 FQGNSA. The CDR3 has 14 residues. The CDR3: CASSLDGTSRGYTF. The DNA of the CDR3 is TGTGCCAGCAGCTTAGACGGGACCTCCCGGGGCTACACCTTC.

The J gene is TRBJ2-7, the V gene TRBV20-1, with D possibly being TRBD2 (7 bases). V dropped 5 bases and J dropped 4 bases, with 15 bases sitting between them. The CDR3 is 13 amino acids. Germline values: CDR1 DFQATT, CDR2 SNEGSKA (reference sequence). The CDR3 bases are TGCAGTGCTGGGGGGGCCGGAGATTACGAGCAGTACTTC. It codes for CSAGGAGDYEQYF.